This entry lists 11 T cell receptor beta chains sequenced from one sample in a study of blood T cells in healthy people across ages. It was with a sample-barcoded 5' primer and a J-beta primer mix that a second PCR of about 7 to 12 cycles was run. TCRdb reprocessed the 5' RACE reads with MiXCR, giving one entry per CDR3 protein. The sample lists around 1,100,000 distinct CDR3 sequences, approximately 38% seen once, with about an eighth in the top ten. Sequenced: blood. The receptors were sampled from a man between 18 and 35 years old in good health.

The chain combines TRBV5-1 with TRBJ2-7, with D perhaps matching TRBD2 (7 bases). This CDR3 region has 16 residues. V was clipped by 0 bases and J by 1 base, with 14 bases between them. From germline, CDR1 is SGHRS and CDR2 YFSETQ. In DNA form, the CDR3 reads TGCGCCAGCAGCTTGGCCGGCGGGGGCCCTTCCTACGAGCAGTACTTC. This translates into CASSLAGGGPSYEQYF.

This clonotype was seen a few times. The chain employs TRBV7-3 and TRBJ2-5; possible D gene TRBD2, 6 bases. This CDR3 contains 14 residues. Germline-derived CDR1 and CDR2 are SGHTA and FQGTGA. V was cut by 5 bases and J by 5 bases, with 15 bases left in between. The CDR3 loop is CASSPFVGGETQYF. In DNA form, the CDR3 reads TGTGCCAGCAGCCCATTCGTCGGAGGGGAGACCCAGTACTTC. Drawing the rest from reference TRBV7-3 and TRBJ2-5, the complete variable domain is GAGVSQTPSNKVTEKGKYVELRCDPISGHTALYWYRQSLGQGPEFLIYFQGTGAADDSGLPNDRFFAVRPEGSVSTLKIQRTERGDSAVYLCASSPFVGGETQYFGPGTRLLVL.

This clonotype was detected a few times. The V gene is TRBV14, the J gene TRBJ2-7; TRBD1 might be the D (5 bases). Germline values: CDR1 SGHDN, CDR2 FVKESK. There are 15 residues in the CDR3. Trimming stripped 4 bases from V and 6 bases from J, with 19 bases between. This chain's CDR3 is CASSPYGGRAPEQYF. DNA of the CDR3: TGTGCCAGCAGCCCGTACGGTGGCAGGGCCCCCGAGCAGTACTTC.

This clonotype has a single count. The gene calls are TRBV27 and TRBJ2-1; 7 bases align to TRBD1. Per germline, CDR1 MNHEY and CDR2 SMNVEV (reference sequence). J lost 10 bases, V lost 5 bases, and 14 bases had no gene match. The CDR3 has 15 residues. The CDR3 bases are TGTGCCAGCAGTCCTTACGGGACAGCTCTCTACGAGCAGTTCTTC. Translated, it gives CASSPYGTALYEQFF.

This clonotype has a handful of counts. This chain joins TRBV20-1 and TRBJ2-2, with D possibly being TRBD2 (6 bases). CDR3 length equals 15 residues. Looked up from germline, CDR1 is DFQATT and CDR2 is SNEGSKA (reference sequence). V lost 4 bases and J 1 base, leaving 13 bases between the germline ends. CDR3 in DNA: TGCAGTGCTAACATGGCGGGGATGAACACCGGGGAGCTGTTTTTT. It codes for CSANMAGMNTGELFF.

J is TRBJ1-1 and V is TRBV10-3, with 8 bases that match TRBD1. This CDR3 spans 16 amino acids. The germline V gene encodes CDR1 ENHRY and CDR2 SYGVKD. Trimming removed 6 bases from V and 1 base from J; junction bases left unmatched: 10. The CDR3 loop is CAISPRQGQGNTEAFF. CDR3 coding DNA: TGTGCCATCAGCCCAAGACAGGGGCAGGGGAACACTGAAGCTTTCTTT.

This chain uses TRBV5-1 with TRBJ1-1; possibly TRBD1 for D (6 bases). The CDR3 consists of 15 residues. Deletions cut 2 bases from V and 8 bases from J, with 19 bases between. Germline CDR1 SGHRS, CDR2 YFSETQ. Written as DNA, the CDR3 is TGCGCCAGCAGCTTACAAAGTCAAGGACAGACAGAAGCTTTCTTT. Protein sequence: CASSLQSQGQTEAFF.

This clonotype showed up just a few times. The chain recombines TRBV6-5 with TRBJ2-7, with D uncertain. The germline CDR1 and CDR2 sequences are MNHEY and SVGAGI. V lost 2 bases and J 3 bases, leaving 8 bases between the germline ends. This CDR3 has 13 residues. CDR3 amino acids: CASSYGEGYEQYF. In DNA form, the CDR3 reads TGTGCCAGCAGTTACGGGGAAGGCTACGAGCAGTACTTC.

J is TRBJ1-5 and V is TRBV4-2; D uncertain. The germline V and J ends were trimmed by 0 bases and 5 bases, with 14 bases remaining between them. The CDR3 consists of 16 residues. Germline lookup yields CDR1 LGHNA and CDR2 YNFKEQ. The CDR3 sequence: CASSQDPALTHQPQHF. In DNA, the CDR3 is TGTGCCAGCAGCCAAGATCCGGCGCTCACGCATCAGCCCCAGCATTTT.

The gene calls are TRBV30 and TRBJ2-3; 7 bases line up with TRBD2. V lost 4 bases to trimming and J lost 6 bases; unmatched junction nucleotides: 10. Per germline, CDR1 GTSNPN and CDR2 SVGIG (reference sequence). This CDR3 contains 14 residues. CDR3 region: CAWTNSRAGDTQYF. The CDR3 nucleotides are TGTGCCTGGACCAATTCTCGAGCGGGGGATACGCAGTATTTT.

This chain's CDR3 is CSARDNGLGGSTDTQYF. Written as DNA, the CDR3 is TGCAGTGCTAGAGACAACGGACTGGGCGGGAGCACAGATACGCAGTATTTT. The V and J genes are TRBV20-1 and TRBJ2-3; tentative D call: TRBD2 (5 bases). Germline loops: CDR1 DFQATT, CDR2 SNEGSKA (reference sequence). The V end was cut by 0 bases, the J end by 0 bases, with 16 bases between. The CDR3 has 17 residues.